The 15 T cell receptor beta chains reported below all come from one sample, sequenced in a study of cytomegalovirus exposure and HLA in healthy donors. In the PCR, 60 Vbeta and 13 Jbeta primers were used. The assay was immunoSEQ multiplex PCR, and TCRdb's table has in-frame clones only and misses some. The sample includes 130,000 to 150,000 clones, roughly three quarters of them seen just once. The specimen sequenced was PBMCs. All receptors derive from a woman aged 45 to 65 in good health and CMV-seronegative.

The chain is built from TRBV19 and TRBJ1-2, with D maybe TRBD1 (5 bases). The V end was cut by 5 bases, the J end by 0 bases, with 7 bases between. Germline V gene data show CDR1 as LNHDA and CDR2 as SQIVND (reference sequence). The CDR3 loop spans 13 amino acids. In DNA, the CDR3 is TGTGCCAGTAGTGAGACAGCTAACTATGGCTACACCTTC. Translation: CASSETANYGYTF.

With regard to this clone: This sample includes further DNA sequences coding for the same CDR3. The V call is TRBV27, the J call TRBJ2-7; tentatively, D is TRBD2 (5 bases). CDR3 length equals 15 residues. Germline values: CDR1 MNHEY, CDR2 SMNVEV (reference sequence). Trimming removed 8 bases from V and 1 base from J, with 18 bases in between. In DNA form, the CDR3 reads TGTGCCAGCTATCTCCGGTACGGAGGTTCCTACGAGCAGTACTTC. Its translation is CASYLRYGGSYEQYF.

The CDR3 here is CASSLLKTGRVAFF. The DNA of the CDR3 is TGTGCCAGCAGCTTACTAAAAACGGGCAGGGTTGCTTTCTTT. The chain carries TRBV7-8 and TRBJ1-1; D perhaps matches TRBD1 (5 bases). The V gene's germline CDR1 is SGHVS and CDR2 FQNEAQ. This CDR3 has 14 residues. The V end was cut by 2 bases, the J end by 11 bases, with 18 bases between.

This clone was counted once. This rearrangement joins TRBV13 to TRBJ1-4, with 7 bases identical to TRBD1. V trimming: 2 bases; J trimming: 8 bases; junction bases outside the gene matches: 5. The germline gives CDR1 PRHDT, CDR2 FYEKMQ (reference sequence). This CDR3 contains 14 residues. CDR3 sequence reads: CASSLNAGGEKLFF. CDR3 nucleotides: TGTGCCAGCAGCTTAAATGCAGGGGGGGAAAAACTGTTTTTT.

The CDR3 DNA is TGTGCCAGCAGCAATAGGAGGCGGGGGGCGCCAGGAGAGACCCAGTACTTC. It encodes CASSNRRRGAPGETQYF. This chain links TRBV21-1 with TRBJ2-5; TRBD2 is the table's D call, not checked against the DNA. TRBV21-1 is assigned pseudogene status. This CDR3 comprises 17 residues.

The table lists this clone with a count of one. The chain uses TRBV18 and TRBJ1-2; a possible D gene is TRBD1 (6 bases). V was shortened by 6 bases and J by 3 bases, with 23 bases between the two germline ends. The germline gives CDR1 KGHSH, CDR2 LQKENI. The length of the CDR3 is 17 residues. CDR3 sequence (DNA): TGTGCCAGCTCCCCGAGCGGGACACAAAGGACTCACTATGGCTACACCTTC. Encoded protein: CASSPSGTQRTHYGYTF. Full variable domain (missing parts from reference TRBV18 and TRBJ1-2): NAGVMQNPRHLVRRRGQEARLRCSPMKGHSHVYWYRQLPEEGLKFMVYLQKENIIDESGMPKERFSAEFPKEGPSILRIQQVVRGDSAAYFCASSPSGTQRTHYGYTFGSGTRLTVV.

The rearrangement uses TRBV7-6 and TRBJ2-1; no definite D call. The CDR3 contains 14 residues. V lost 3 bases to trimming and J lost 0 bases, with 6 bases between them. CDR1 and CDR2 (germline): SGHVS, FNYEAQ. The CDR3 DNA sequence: TGTGCCAGCAGCTTCGCAGTCTCCTACAATGAGCAGTTCTTC. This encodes CASSFAVSYNEQFF.

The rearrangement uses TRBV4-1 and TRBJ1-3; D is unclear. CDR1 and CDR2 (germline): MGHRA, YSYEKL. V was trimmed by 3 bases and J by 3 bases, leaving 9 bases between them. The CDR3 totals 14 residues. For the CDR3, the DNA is TGCGCCAGCAGCCATACCCGGAGTGGAAACACCATATATTTT. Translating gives CASSHTRSGNTIYF.

CDR3 in amino acids: CASSFGGQGYQPQHF. The CDR3 DNA is TGTGCCAGCAGTTTTGGAGGACAGGGGTATCAGCCCCAGCATTTT. The chain carries TRBV6-6 and TRBJ1-5; 9 bases align to TRBD1. This CDR3 has 15 amino acids. J lost 5 bases, V lost 4 bases, and 6 bases had no gene match. Germline V gene data show CDR1 as MNHNY and CDR2 as SVGAGI (reference sequence).

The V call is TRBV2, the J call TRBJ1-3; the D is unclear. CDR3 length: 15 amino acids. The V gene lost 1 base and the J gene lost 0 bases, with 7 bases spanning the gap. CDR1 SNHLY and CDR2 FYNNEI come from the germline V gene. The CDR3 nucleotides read TGTGCCAGCAGTGAAGGGACTCTCTCTGGAAACACCATATATTTT. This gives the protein CASSEGTLSGNTIYF.

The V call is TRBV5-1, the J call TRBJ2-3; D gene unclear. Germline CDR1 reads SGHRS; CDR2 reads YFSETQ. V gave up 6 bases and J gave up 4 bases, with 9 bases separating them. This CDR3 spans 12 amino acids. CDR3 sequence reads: CASTVDADTQYF. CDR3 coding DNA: TGCGCCAGCACGGTTGATGCAGATACGCAGTATTTT.

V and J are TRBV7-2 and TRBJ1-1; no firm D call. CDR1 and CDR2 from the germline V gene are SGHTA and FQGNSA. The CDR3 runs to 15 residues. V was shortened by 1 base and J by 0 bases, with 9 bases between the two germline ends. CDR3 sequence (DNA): TGTGCCAGCAGCTTAGGGAGACGGGTGAACACTGAAGCTTTCTTT. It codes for CASSLGRRVNTEAFF.

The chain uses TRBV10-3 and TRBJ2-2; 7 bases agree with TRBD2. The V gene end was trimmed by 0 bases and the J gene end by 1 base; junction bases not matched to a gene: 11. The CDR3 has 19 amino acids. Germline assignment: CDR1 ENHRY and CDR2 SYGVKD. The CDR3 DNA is TGTGCCATCAGTGAGTCGATGGGGAGGGGTGCTGGGAACACCGGGGAGCTGTTTTTT. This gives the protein CAISESMGRGAGNTGELFF.

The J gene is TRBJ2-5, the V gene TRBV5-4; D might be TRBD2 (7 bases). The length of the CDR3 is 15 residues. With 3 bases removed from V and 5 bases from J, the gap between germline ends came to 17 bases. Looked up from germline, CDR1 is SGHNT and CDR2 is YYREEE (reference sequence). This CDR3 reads CASSSPRGGQETQYF. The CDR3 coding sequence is TGTGCCAGCAGCTCCCCTAGGGGGGGCCAGGAGACCCAGTACTTC.

CDR3 sequence (DNA): TGCAGCGTTGCGTACCCGGACAGGGGGCATGGCTACACCTTC. It encodes CSVAYPDRGHGYTF. The chain carries TRBV29-1 and TRBJ1-2; 11 nucleotides align to TRBD1. The germline gives CDR1 SQVTM, CDR2 ANQGSEA. V shed 4 bases and J 6 bases; nucleotides not matched to a gene: 7. This CDR3 has 14 residues.